These T cell receptor beta chains were read from a single sample in a study of spatial heterogeneity in lung cancer. TCRdb processed the 5' RACE reads anew with MiXCR; each CDR3 protein has one entry. The sample yields tens of thousands of distinct CDR3 sequences, roughly 7% seen once. The input for sequencing was PBMCs, taken at surgery. Receptor source: a female donor with early-stage non-small cell lung cancer. Each CDR3 is given with its conserved first and last residue. The D gene is left open where the match is weak. The size entry is marked missing in some rows and otherwise reads once, few, many or a size class.

clone_size	v_call	d_call	j_call	cdr3_nt	cdr3_aa
many	TRBV18	NA	TRBJ1-2	TGTGCCAGCTCACCCAGGACGGGATCCAACTATGGCTACACCTTC	CASSPRTGSNYGYTF
many	TRBV29-1	NA	TRBJ2-2	TGCAGCGTTGGCAGGTCGAACACCGGGGAGCTGTTTTTT	CSVGRSNTGELFF
many	TRBV12-3/TRBV12-4	TRBD1	TRBJ2-3	TGTGCCAGCAGCCCGAGACAGGGGGGTTCTGGCACAGATACGCAGTATTTT	CASSPRQGGSGTDTQYF
many	TRBV3-1	NA	TRBJ2-2	TGTGCCAGCAGCCAAGAGGCGGTGGGGGAGCTGTTTTTT	CASSQEAVGELFF
many	TRBV5-4	TRBD2	TRBJ2-4	TGTGCCAGCAGACAGCTGGGGCGGGAGGGAAACATTCAGTACTTC	CASRQLGREGNIQYF
few	TRBV7-9	NA	TRBJ2-6	TGTGCCAGCAGAAGCGTAACCGGGGCCAACGTCCTGACTTTC	CASRSVTGANVLTF
NA	TRBV12-3/TRBV12-4	NA	TRBJ2-3	TGTGCCAGCAGTTTGGACGATACGCAGTATTTT	CASSLDDTQYF
many	TRBV6-5	NA	TRBJ1-1	TGTGCCAGCAGCCGTCCGACAGGCCGGAACACTGAAGCTTTCTTT	CASSRPTGRNTEAFF
many	TRBV5-5	NA	TRBJ1-1	TGTGCCAGCAGGCCGCTGTGGGAGAACACTGAAGCTTTCTTT	CASRPLWENTEAFF
few	TRBV10-3	TRBD1	TRBJ1-1	TGTGCCATAGGACAGGGTATTGGACTTTCGGCTTTCTTT	CAIGQGIGLSAFF
many	TRBV5-1	NA	TRBJ2-7	TGCGCCAGCAGCTTTTACACAGCAGGGATCCAGAGAGAGCAGTACTTC	CASSFYTAGIQREQYF
NA	TRBV11-1	NA	TRBJ2-7	TGTGCCAGCAGCTCAGCGGGCGGCTCCTACGAGCAGTACTTC	CASSSAGGSYEQYF
NA	TRBV18	NA	TRBJ2-3	TGTGCCAGCTCAGATAGCGGACCTGGGGGTGATACGCAGTATTTT	CASSDSGPGGDTQYF
many	TRBV10-3	NA	TRBJ2-7	TGTGCCATCGGAACCGGGACGTCGCTATCCTACGAGCAGTACTTC	CAIGTGTSLSYEQYF
many	TRBV19	NA	TRBJ2-3	TGTGCCAGTAGTGACAGGTGGGATACGCAGTATTTT	CASSDRWDTQYF
many	TRBV7-9	NA	TRBJ1-4	TGTGCCAGCAGCTCCGGACTGGGCGCGGGCGAAAAACTGTTTTTT	CASSSGLGAGEKLFF
many	TRBV28	TRBD1	TRBJ2-1	TGTGCCAGCAGCGCTCCGGGACAGGGGTCGAATGAGCAGTTCTTC	CASSAPGQGSNEQFF
NA	TRBV5-4	NA	TRBJ2-7	TGTGCCAGCAGCCCCCCGTTGTCCAGATCCGAGCAGTACTTC	CASSPPLSRSEQYF
few	TRBV6-2/TRBV6-3	NA	TRBJ1-3	TGTGCCAGCGCTGAGGGAAACTCTGGAAACACCATATATTTT	CASAEGNSGNTIYF
NA	TRBV7-3	NA	TRBJ1-6	TGTGCCAGCAGCCGAGAGACCGATTCACCCCTCCACTTT	CASSRETDSPLHF
few	TRBV5-1	NA	TRBJ1-2	TGCGCCAGCAGCTTGTGGGGACTGAACTATGGCTACACCTTC	CASSLWGLNYGYTF
few	TRBV7-3	TRBD2	TRBJ2-1	TGTGCCAGCAGCCCACTAGCGGGGGTCACGGATGAGCAGTTCTTC	CASSPLAGVTDEQFF
many	TRBV12-3/TRBV12-4	NA	TRBJ1-1	TGTGCCAGCAGGTACGGACGTGACACTGAAGCTTTCTTT	CASRYGRDTEAFF
few	TRBV24-1	TRBD1	TRBJ1-5	TGTGCCACCAGTGATAGCGGGACAGGGGTTCAGCCCCAGCATTTT	CATSDSGTGVQPQHF
many	TRBV6-2/TRBV6-3	TRBD1	TRBJ1-2	TGTGCCAGCAGGATCAGGGGGCAAGGTGGCTACACCTTC	CASRIRGQGGYTF
NA	TRBV5-6	NA	TRBJ2-1	TGTGCCAGCAGCTTTCGCGGGACCTACAATGAGCAGTTCTTC	CASSFRGTYNEQFF
many	TRBV5-5	NA	TRBJ2-7	TGTGCCAGCAGCTTTCAGGGCGGAGGGTACGAGCAGTACTTC	CASSFQGGGYEQYF
many	TRBV18	NA	TRBJ1-5	TGTGCCAGCTCACAGGGTTATAGCAATCAGCCCCAGCATTTT	CASSQGYSNQPQHF
NA	TRBV6-2/TRBV6-3	NA	TRBJ1-6	TGTGCCAGCACCCACCTCCCGGGTCGTCTCCACTTT	CASTHLPGRLHF
many	TRBV20-1	NA	TRBJ1-1	TGCAGTGCTAGAAGCTACAGATACACTGAAGCTTTCTTT	CSARSYRYTEAFF
NA	TRBV20-1	NA	TRBJ1-6	TGCAGTGCTAGAGTCAGGAGTGTGAATGCACCCCTCCACTTT	CSARVRSVNAPLHF
many	TRBV11-2	NA	TRBJ2-3	TGTGCCAGCAGCTTAGTCGCTCTGGGGACTGGGGGAACAGATACGCAGTATTTT	CASSLVALGTGGTDTQYF
few	TRBV12-3/TRBV12-4	TRBD1	TRBJ2-5	TGTGCCAGCAGTGGGACAGTTGAGACCCAGTACTTC	CASSGTVETQYF
NA	TRBV4-2	NA	TRBJ2-7	TGTGCCAGCAGCCAAGGTGGGGGCTCAAGGTACGAGCAGTACTTC	CASSQGGGSRYEQYF
NA	TRBV20-1	NA	TRBJ2-3	TGCAGTGCTAGTTACAGTAACACAGATACGCAGTATTTT	CSASYSNTDTQYF
many	TRBV6-1	NA	TRBJ2-5	TGTGCCAGCAGTTTCAGCAGAACACAAGAGACCCAGTACTTC	CASSFSRTQETQYF
many	TRBV5-1	NA	TRBJ1-1	TGCGCCAGCAGCTTGGGGGACCATGAAGCTTTCTTT	CASSLGDHEAFF
many	TRBV7-8	NA	TRBJ1-5	TGTGCCAGCAGCTTATCAGTCCGTCAGCCCCAGCATTTT	CASSLSVRQPQHF
few	TRBV5-1	NA	TRBJ1-1	TGCGCCAGCAGCTTCGGATGGGGTAACACTGAAGCTTTCTTT	CASSFGWGNTEAFF
many	TRBV5-1	NA	TRBJ1-4	TGCGCCAGCAGTTTACAGACGTCAGATGGTGAAAAACTGTTTTTT	CASSLQTSDGEKLFF
NA	TRBV5-1	TRBD2	TRBJ2-7	TGCGCCAGCAGCTCCGTAGCGGGTTCCTACGAGCAGTACTTC	CASSSVAGSYEQYF
many	TRBV20-1	NA	TRBJ2-3	TGCAGTGCTATGGGGGGCCCCCAGGGTCAGACGCAGTATTTT	CSAMGGPQGQTQYF
many	TRBV5-1	TRBD1	TRBJ1-5	TGCGCCAGCAGCTTCACAGGGGGACAGCCCCAGCATTTT	CASSFTGGQPQHF
few	TRBV11-2	NA	TRBJ2-1	TGTGCCAGCAGCTTAGTCCCCCGGCGTGGCGAGCAGTTCTTC	CASSLVPRRGEQFF
few	TRBV3-1	NA	TRBJ1-4	TGTGCCAGCAGCCCGGGAGGAACCGGGAGCCTAGGGAAACTGTTTTTT	CASSPGGTGSLGKLFF
NA	TRBV20-1	TRBD1	TRBJ2-6	TGCAGTGCAAGGACAGGCTCTGGGGCCAACGTCCTGACTTTC	CSARTGSGANVLTF
many	TRBV7-2	NA	TRBJ2-3	TGTGCCACCCACGCTCCGGGTATTCCCGCGGATACGCAGTATTTT	CATHAPGIPADTQYF
NA	TRBV7-2	NA	TRBJ2-3	TGTGCCAGCAGCTTAGGCGTTAGCGGTCTTAGCTCGACGTATTTT	CASSLGVSGLSSTYF
NA	TRBV7-2	NA	TRBJ1-2	TGTGCCAGCAGCTTAGCTTCAGGGGCCTATGGCTACACCTTC	CASSLASGAYGYTF
many	TRBV6-2/TRBV6-3	NA	TRBJ1-1	TGTGCCAGCAGCCCAACAGGGATTGAGGCTTTCTTT	CASSPTGIEAFF
many	TRBV25-1	NA	TRBJ2-5	TGTGCCAGCAGTGTGGGGTTAGATGGCCAAGAGACCCAGTACTTC	CASSVGLDGQETQYF